These 24 T cell receptor beta chains were sequenced from one sample in a study of OX40 agonist ivuxolimab in advanced cancers. Measured with immunoSEQ multiplex PCR; TCRdb has only the in-frame clones, and not every one. This sample has 55,000 to 70,000 clones; roughly 87% occur once, and the top ten carry roughly 1%. The sequencing used CD4+ or CD8+ T cells sorted from blood, collected in a trial of the OX40 agonist ivuxolimab. The receptors shown here come from an adult with an advanced solid tumor such as melanoma, head and neck, liver or kidney cancer.

Points on this clone: A read error may produce the germline difference seen at one junction end. Other DNA sequences of this sample code for an identical CDR3. The V gene is TRBV19, the J gene TRBJ2-1, with 7 bases identical to TRBD2. The V gene's germline CDR1 is LNHDA and CDR2 SQIVND (reference sequence). The CDR3 has 14 residues. The CDR3 DNA follows: TGTGCCAGTAGTCGCGGGAGATCCTACAATGAGCAATTCTTC. Protein sequence: CASSRGRSYNEQFF.

The chain links TRBV4-2 to TRBJ2-7, with 16 bases identical to TRBD2. Germline CDR1 and CDR2: LGHNA and YNFKEQ. This CDR3 is built from 17 residues. Losses at the gene ends were 3 bases for V and 2 bases for J; bases not matched to a gene: 4. CDR3 DNA sequence: TGTGCCAGCAGCCATGGGACTAGCGGGGGGGCCACCTACGAGCAGTACTTC. It codes for CASSHGTSGGATYEQYF.

The CDR3 DNA sequence: TGTGCCAGCAGTGCGAGACTAGCGGGGTTACGCTCTGGGGCCAACGTCCTGACTTTC. Translated: CASSARLAGLRSGANVLTF. The chain carries TRBV6-1 and TRBJ2-6; 11 positions match TRBD2. The CDR3 spans 19 residues. J gave up 0 bases and V 4 bases, and 8 bases lay outside the gene matches. In germline, CDR1 is MNHNS, CDR2 SASEGT.

This chain joins TRBV5-1 and TRBJ2-5; maybe TRBD2 (5 bases). The CDR3 spans 13 residues. Trimming stripped 0 bases from V and 3 bases from J, with 6 bases between. Germline V gene data show CDR1 as SGHRS and CDR2 as YFSETQ. The CDR3 reads CASSLGRKETQYF. CDR3 nucleotides: TGCGCCAGCAGCTTGGGGAGGAAAGAGACCCAGTACTTC. The entire variable domain, with the rest obtained from reference TRBV5-1 and TRBJ2-5, is as follows: KAGVTQTPRYLIKTRGQQVTLSCSPISGHRSVSWYQQTPGQGLQFLFEYFSETQRNKGNFPGRFSGRQFSNSRSEMNVSTLELGDSALYLCASSLGRKETQYFGPGTRLLVL.

The V and J genes are TRBV30 and TRBJ1-5, with 7 nucleotides matching TRBD1. The CDR3 is made up of 14 amino acids. The germline V gene has CDR1 GTSNPN and CDR2 SVGIG (reference sequence). The V gene end was trimmed by 2 bases and the J gene end by 3 bases; junction bases not matched to a gene: 4. CDR3 sequence (DNA): TGTGCCTGGAGTAAAGGGGGCGACAATCAGCCCCAGCATTTT. Its translation: CAWSKGGDNQPQHF.

This sequence joins TRBV11-3 and TRBJ2-1; 11 nucleotides align to TRBD2. J lost 7 bases, V lost 5 bases, and 10 bases had no gene match. Germline CDR1 and CDR2: SGHNT and YENEEA. The CDR3 runs to 16 residues. CDR3 sequence (DNA): TGTGCCAGCAGCCCCGGGTCTAGCGGGGGGTTTAATGAGCAGTTCTTC. As protein: CASSPGSSGGFNEQFF.

V usage is TRBV30 and J usage is TRBJ2-7, with D possibly matching TRBD2 (6 bases). The CDR3 totals 14 residues. The germline gives CDR1 GTSNPN, CDR2 SVGIG (reference sequence). The V and J ends lost 8 bases and 5 bases respectively, with 22 bases between them. The CDR3 loop reads CAGGLPSGLDEQYF. Here the CDR3 DNA reads TGTGCCGGGGGACTTCCCTCAGGTTTGGACGAGCAGTACTTC. Drawing the rest from reference TRBV30 and TRBJ2-7, the complete variable domain is SQTIHQWPATLVQPVGSPLSLECTVEGTSNPNLYWYRQAAGRGLQLLFYSVGIGQISSEVPQNLSASRPQDRQFILSSKKLLLSDSGFYLCAGGLPSGLDEQYFGPGTRLTVT.

The genes are TRBV5-6 and TRBJ2-5, with 9 positions matching TRBD2. Germline loops: CDR1 SGHDT, CDR2 YYEEEE. The trim removed 3 bases at V and 5 bases at J, leaving 14 bases unmatched. This CDR3 has 17 amino acids. Written as DNA, the CDR3 is TGTGCCAGCAGCTCCCAAGTAATAGCGGGGGCACAGGAGACCCAGTACTTC. This encodes CASSSQVIAGAQETQYF. Using reference TRBV5-6 and TRBJ2-5 for the parts outside the CDR3, the full variable domain is DAGVTQSPTHLIKTRGQQVTLRCSPKSGHDTVSWYQQALGQGPQFIFQYYEEEERQRGNFPDRFSGHQFPNYSSELNVNALLLGDSALYLCASSSQVIAGAQETQYFGPGTRLLVL.

CDR3 region: CASSDRPSGGYNEQFF. CDR3 bases: TGCGCCAGCAGCGATCGGCCTAGCGGGGGATACAATGAGCAGTTCTTC. The V call is TRBV5-1, the J call TRBJ2-1, with 10 bases matching TRBD2. CDR3 size: 16 residues. Looked up from germline, CDR1 is SGHRS and CDR2 is YFSETQ. Trimming took 4 bases from V and 4 from J; bases not matched to a gene: 8. The full variable domain, completed using reference TRBV5-1 and TRBJ2-1, is KAGVTQTPRYLIKTRGQQVTLSCSPISGHRSVSWYQQTPGQGLQFLFEYFSETQRNKGNFPGRFSGRQFSNSRSEMNVSTLELGDSALYLCASSDRPSGGYNEQFFGPGTRLTVL.

This clone has more than one count but fewer than ten. The gene calls are TRBV5-6 and TRBJ1-2, with 8 bases aligning to TRBD1. This CDR3 has 13 residues. The V gene's germline CDR1 is SGHDT and CDR2 YYEEEE. The ends lost 3 bases at V and 8 bases at J; junction bases unmatched: 6. The CDR3, as DNA: TGTGCCAGCAGCTCCCCGGACAGGGAAGGCTACACCTTC. This translates into CASSSPDREGYTF.

The chain employs TRBV6-5 and TRBJ2-5; possibly TRBD1 for D (7 bases). Per the germline V gene, CDR1 is MNHEY and CDR2 is SVGAGI. Trimming removed 8 bases from V and 6 bases from J, with 16 bases in between. There are 13 residues in the CDR3. The DNA of the CDR3 is TGTGCCAGCGGAGGAGGGGGCCTGAAGACCCAGTACTTC. Protein sequence: CASGGGGLKTQYF.

This chain links TRBV2 with TRBJ1-1; D might be TRBD1 (6 bases). This CDR3 contains 13 residues. Trimming stripped 10 bases from V and 4 bases from J, with 16 bases between. The germline V gene has CDR1 SNHLY and CDR2 FYNNEI. The CDR3 region has the DNA TGTGCCACCAAAACAGGGTTAGCCACTGAAGCTTTCTTT. Encoded protein: CATKTGLATEAFF.

V and J are TRBV2 and TRBJ1-1; D is ambiguous. The germline gives CDR1 SNHLY, CDR2 FYNNEI. Trimming left V 2 bases short and J 0 bases short, with 4 bases between. This CDR3 region has 13 residues. The CDR3 DNA reads TGTGCCAGCAGTGAAACTATGAACACTGAAGCTTTCTTT. This gives the protein CASSETMNTEAFF.

The gene calls are TRBV5-8 and TRBJ2-2; D not certain. Per the germline V gene, CDR1 is SGHTS and CDR2 is YDEGEE. V dropped 4 bases and J dropped 4 bases, with 8 bases sitting between them. CDR3 size: 13 residues. The CDR3 protein is CASSPAITGELFF. The CDR3 DNA reads as TGTGCCAGCAGCCCCGCTATCACCGGGGAGCTGTTTTTT.

V and J are TRBV27 and TRBJ2-3; 10 bases line up with TRBD2. This CDR3 region has 15 residues. Unmatched junction bases numbered 10, after V lost 6 bases and J lost 7 bases. Germline V CDR1 and CDR2: MNHEY, SMNVEV (reference sequence). CDR3 in DNA: TGTGCCAGCAGCCCGGGACTAGCGAATACGAATACGCAGTATTTT. Amino acid sequence: CASSPGLANTNTQYF.

V and J are TRBV6-1 and TRBJ1-4, with D possibly matching TRBD1 (6 bases). CDR3 length: 14 amino acids. Germline V gene lookup returns CDR1 MNHNS and CDR2 SASEGT. V was shortened by 7 bases and J by 3 bases, with 12 bases between the two germline ends. CDR3 bases: TGTGCCAGCATCGAGGGGGGGGCTAATGAAAAACTGTTTTTT. This gives the protein CASIEGGANEKLFF.

The J gene is TRBJ2-1, the V gene TRBV18; 12 bases align to TRBD2. The V and J ends lost 5 bases and 4 bases, in that order; junction bases with no gene match: 6. CDR3 size: 16 residues. Germline CDR1 is KGHSH and CDR2 is LQKENI. CDR3 loop: CASSSNLAGGYNEQFF. In DNA form, the CDR3 reads TGTGCCAGCTCATCGAATCTAGCGGGGGGGTACAATGAGCAGTTCTTC. Full variable domain (remainder filled in from reference TRBV18 and TRBJ2-1): NAGVMQNPRHLVRRRGQEARLRCSPMKGHSHVYWYRQLPEEGLKFMVYLQKENIIDESGMPKERFSAEFPKEGPSILRIQQVVRGDSAAYFCASSSNLAGGYNEQFFGPGTRLTVL.

This clone was picked up one time. This sequence joins TRBV6-5 and TRBJ2-7, with D perhaps TRBD2 (6 bases). The CDR3 covers 13 residues. The germline V gene has CDR1 MNHEY and CDR2 SVGAGI. Trimming took off 2 bases at V and 6 bases at J, with 11 bases between the two ends. The CDR3 reads CASSYGGWAEQYF. Written as DNA, the CDR3 is TGTGCCAGCAGTTACGGGGGGTGGGCCGAGCAGTACTTC.

This chain connects TRBV5-1 to TRBJ2-3, with a weak D call TRBD2 (6 bases). This CDR3 contains 14 residues. From germline, CDR1 is SGHRS and CDR2 YFSETQ. Between the trimmed V and J ends, which lost 4 bases and 6 bases, there was a span of 15 bases. CDR3 nucleotide sequence: TGCGCCAGCAGCCCTGGCCCGGGGGAGGATACGCAGTATTTT. The encoded protein is CASSPGPGEDTQYF.

The CDR3 spells CASSLIVGENYGYTF. In DNA, the CDR3 is TGTGCCAGCAGCTTGATAGTGGGGGAAAACTATGGCTACACCTTC. The chain joins TRBV5-5 to TRBJ1-2; D is perhaps TRBD1 (5 bases). Trimming removed 1 base from V and 2 bases from J, with 12 bases in between. The CDR3 runs 15 residues. The V gene's germline CDR1 is SGHKS and CDR2 YYEKEE (reference sequence).

The chain carries TRBV5-1 and TRBJ2-3, with a possible D match to TRBD1 (5 bases). V shed 4 bases and J shed 2 bases, with 20 bases lying between them. Germline loops: CDR1 SGHRS, CDR2 YFSETQ. This CDR3 region has 17 residues. CDR3 amino acids: CASSRQSGQGTTDTQYF. The CDR3 region has the DNA TGCGCCAGCAGCAGGCAGTCAGGCCAGGGCACCACAGATACGCAGTATTTT.

In this sample, this clone turned up a few times. The CDR3 loop reads CALYRDYGYTF. The CDR3 DNA follows: TGCGCCCTCTACAGGGACTATGGCTACACCTTC. The chain links TRBV10-1 to TRBJ1-2; D perhaps matches TRBD1 (6 bases). The CDR3 contains 11 residues. Per the germline V gene, CDR1 is WNHNN and CDR2 is SYGVQD (reference sequence). V was cut by 11 bases and J by 3 bases, with 10 bases left in between.

DNA for the CDR3: TGTGCCACCAGCAGAGGGGGGTTAAGGGACAGGGGCCACGAGCAGTACTTC. It codes for CATSRGGLRDRGHEQYF. The chain links TRBV15 to TRBJ2-7; the match to TRBD1 covers 10 bases. Germline values: CDR1 LNHNV, CDR2 YYDKDF (reference sequence). This CDR3 comprises 17 residues. V lost 1 base, J lost 5 bases, and 11 bases stayed unmatched.

The V gene is TRBV18, the J gene TRBJ1-2; D unresolved. Trimming removed 6 bases from V and 1 base from J, with 9 bases in between. The germline gives CDR1 KGHSH, CDR2 LQKENI. The CDR3 totals 13 residues. This chain's CDR3 is CASSSVSNYGYTF. The CDR3 DNA reads as TGTGCCAGCTCGTCCGTGAGTAACTATGGCTACACCTTC.